These T cell receptor beta chains were read from a single sample in a study of CD8+CD57+ T cells in acquired aplastic anemia. TCRdb re-derived calls from the reads in MiXCR, one entry per CDR3 protein. The data contain nearly 60,000 distinct CDR3 sequences, around 50% of them singletons. Sample: sorted CD4+, CD8+, or CD8+CD57+ T cells (not recorded which) from PBMCs. These receptors were obtained from a human donor with aplastic anemia. The CDR3 runs from the conserved cysteine through the conserved F or W. Fields, in order: J gene, D gene, clone size, V gene, CDR3 protein, CDR3 DNA. A D gene is named only where the DNA matches it firmly. Expanded clones are given a class, and other clones once, few, many or no size at all.

j_call: TRBJ1-2; d_call: -; clone_size: -; v_call: TRBV7-8; cdr3_aa: CASSFGGAGIYGYTF; cdr3_nt: TGTGCCAGCAGCTTCGGGGGGGCAGGGATCTATGGCTACACCTTC
j_call: TRBJ2-1; d_call: -; clone_size: -; v_call: TRBV10-1; cdr3_aa: CASSETRPLTRDEQFF; cdr3_nt: TGCGCCAGCAGTGAGACACGGCCCTTAACCAGGGATGAGCAGTTCTTC
j_call: TRBJ2-5; d_call: -; clone_size: -; v_call: TRBV25-1; cdr3_aa: CASGMMGETYQETQYF; cdr3_nt: TGTGCCAGCGGTATGATGGGGGAGACGTACCAAGAGACCCAGTACTTC
j_call: TRBJ2-3; d_call: -; clone_size: once; v_call: TRBV29-1; cdr3_aa: CSAVYQGGTDTQYF; cdr3_nt: TGCAGCGCCGTCTATCAGGGGGGAACAGATACGCAGTATTTT
j_call: TRBJ1-1; d_call: -; clone_size: -; v_call: TRBV19; cdr3_aa: CASRRSQERNTEAFF; cdr3_nt: TGTGCCAGCCGCCGGAGCCAGGAGCGGAACACTGAAGCTTTCTTT
j_call: TRBJ1-5; d_call: -; clone_size: -; v_call: TRBV7-9; cdr3_aa: CASSPAGFNQPQHF; cdr3_nt: TGTGCCAGCAGCCCAGCCGGGTTCAATCAGCCCCAGCACTTT
j_call: TRBJ2-1; d_call: -; clone_size: few; v_call: TRBV19; cdr3_aa: CASTAGTYSYNEQFF; cdr3_nt: TGTGCCAGTACGGCCGGGACCTACTCCTACAATGAGCAGTTCTTC
j_call: TRBJ2-7; d_call: TRBD2; clone_size: many; v_call: TRBV11-2; cdr3_aa: CASSLEVGLAGGLHEQYF; cdr3_nt: TGTGCCAGCAGCTTAGAAGTCGGGCTAGCGGGGGGGCTCCACGAGCAGTACTTC
j_call: TRBJ1-2; d_call: TRBD1; clone_size: -; v_call: TRBV29-1; cdr3_aa: CSGRTGGAGYGYTF; cdr3_nt: TGCAGCGGTCGGACAGGGGGCGCGGGCTATGGCTACACCTTC
j_call: TRBJ2-7; d_call: -; clone_size: many; v_call: TRBV5-1; cdr3_aa: CASSGGPEQYF; cdr3_nt: TGCGCCAGCAGCGGTGGGCCCGAGCAGTACTTC
j_call: TRBJ1-6; d_call: -; clone_size: many; v_call: TRBV9; cdr3_aa: CASSPAWGASSYNSPLHF; cdr3_nt: TGTGCCAGCAGCCCCGCCTGGGGGGCAAGCTCCTATAATTCACCCCTCCACTTT
j_call: TRBJ2-7; d_call: TRBD1; clone_size: many; v_call: TRBV5-6; cdr3_aa: CASSFRDSSSYERYF; cdr3_nt: TGTGCCAGCAGCTTCCGGGACAGCAGCTCCTACGAGCGGTACTTC
j_call: TRBJ2-3; d_call: -; clone_size: -; v_call: TRBV4-1; cdr3_aa: CASRLDTDTQYF; cdr3_nt: TGCGCCAGCAGACTAGACACAGATACGCAGTATTTT
j_call: TRBJ1-6; d_call: -; clone_size: -; v_call: TRBV20-1; cdr3_aa: CSARNGRASYNSPLHF; cdr3_nt: TGCAGTGCTAGGAATGGGCGTGCCTCCTATAATTCACCCCTCCACTTT
j_call: TRBJ2-7; d_call: TRBD1; clone_size: medium-sized; v_call: TRBV29-1; cdr3_aa: CSVEEGTASYEQYF; cdr3_nt: TGCAGCGTTGAAGAAGGGACAGCGAGTTACGAGCAGTACTTC